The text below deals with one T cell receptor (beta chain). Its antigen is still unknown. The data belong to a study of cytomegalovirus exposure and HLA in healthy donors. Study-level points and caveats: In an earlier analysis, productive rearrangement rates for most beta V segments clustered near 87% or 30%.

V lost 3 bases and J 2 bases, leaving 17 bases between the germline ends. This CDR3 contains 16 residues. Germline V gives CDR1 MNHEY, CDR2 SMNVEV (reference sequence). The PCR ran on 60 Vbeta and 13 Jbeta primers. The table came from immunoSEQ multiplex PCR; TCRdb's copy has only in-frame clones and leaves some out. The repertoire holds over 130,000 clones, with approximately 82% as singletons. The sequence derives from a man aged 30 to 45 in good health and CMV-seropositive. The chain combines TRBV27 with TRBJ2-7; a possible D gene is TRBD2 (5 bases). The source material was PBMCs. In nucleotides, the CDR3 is TGTGCCAGCAGTTTCCCGTTGGACTGGAGAACCTACGAGCAGTACTTC. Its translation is CASSFPLDWRTYEQYF.